The sequence of this TCR beta chain was determined in a study of cytomegalovirus exposure and HLA in healthy donors. Study in general: The study's early data release held some 85 million unique TCRs from HLA-typed donors.

Deletions cut 4 bases from V and 1 base from J, with 11 bases between. The CDR3 has 14 amino acids. Per the germline V gene, CDR1 is SGDLS and CDR2 is YYNGEE. Findings and caveats of the study: It is likely that the observed cluster of highly shared sequence variants was a sequencing artifact. The listing of 150 to 200 TCR beta chains classed them as cytomegalovirus-associated.

Concerning this clone itself: The antigen is not known.

Both 60 Vbeta primers and 13 Jbeta primers went into the PCR. Profiling relied on immunoSEQ multiplex PCR, and the TCRdb table lists in-frame clones only, not all of them. The profile covers 170,000 or so clones, with 77% appearing a single time and approximately 1.5% taken by the ten largest. V usage is TRBV9 and J usage is TRBJ1-2, with D perhaps TRBD1 (6 bases). This TCR was sampled from a woman in her 30s in good health and CMV-seropositive. Sequenced input: PBMCs. The CDR3 sequence: CASSLRTVNYGYTF. The CDR3 DNA reads TGTGCCAGCAGCTTACGGACAGTTAACTATGGCTACACCTTC.